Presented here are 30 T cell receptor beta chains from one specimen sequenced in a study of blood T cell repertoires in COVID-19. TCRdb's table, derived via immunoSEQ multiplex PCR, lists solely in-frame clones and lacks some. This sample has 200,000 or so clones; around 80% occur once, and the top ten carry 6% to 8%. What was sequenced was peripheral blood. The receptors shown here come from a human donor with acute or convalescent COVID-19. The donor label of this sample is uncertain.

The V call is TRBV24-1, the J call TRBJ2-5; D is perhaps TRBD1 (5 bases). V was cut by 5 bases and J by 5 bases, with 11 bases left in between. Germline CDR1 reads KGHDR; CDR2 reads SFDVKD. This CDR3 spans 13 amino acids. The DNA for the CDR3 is TGTGCCACCAGTGCCTGGGGCCGGGAGACCCAGTACTTC. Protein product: CATSAWGRETQYF.

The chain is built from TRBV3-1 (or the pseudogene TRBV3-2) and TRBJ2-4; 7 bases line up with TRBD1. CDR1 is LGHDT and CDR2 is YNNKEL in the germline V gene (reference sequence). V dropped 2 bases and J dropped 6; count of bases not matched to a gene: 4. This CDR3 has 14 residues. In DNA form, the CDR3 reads TGTGCCAGCAGCCAACGGGACAGTTCAAACATTCAGTACTTC. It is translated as CASSQRDSSNIQYF.

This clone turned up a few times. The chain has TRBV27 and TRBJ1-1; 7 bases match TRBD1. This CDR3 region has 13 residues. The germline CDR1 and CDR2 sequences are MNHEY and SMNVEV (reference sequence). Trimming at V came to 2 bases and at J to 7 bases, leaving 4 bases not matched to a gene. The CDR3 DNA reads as TGTGCCAGCAGTTTACAGGGGGTAGGTGAAGCTTTCTTT. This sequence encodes CASSLQGVGEAFF.

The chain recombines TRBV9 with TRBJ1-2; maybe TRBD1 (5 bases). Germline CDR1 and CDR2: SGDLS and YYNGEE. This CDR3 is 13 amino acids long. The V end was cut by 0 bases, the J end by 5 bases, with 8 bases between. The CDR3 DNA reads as TGTGCCAGCAGCGTAGTGGGGGGATATGGCTACACCTTC. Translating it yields CASSVVGGYGYTF.

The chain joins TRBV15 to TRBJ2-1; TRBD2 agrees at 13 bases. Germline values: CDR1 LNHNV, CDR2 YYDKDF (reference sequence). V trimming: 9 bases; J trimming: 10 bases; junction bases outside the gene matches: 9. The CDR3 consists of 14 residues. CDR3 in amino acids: CATTRTSGSREQFF. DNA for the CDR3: TGTGCCACTACAAGGACTAGCGGGAGTCGGGAGCAGTTCTTC.

The CDR3 DNA follows: TGTGCCAGCAGCGTTGATAGGGGCTACGAGCAGTACTTC. Residues: CASSVDRGYEQYF. The rearrangement uses TRBV6-5 and TRBJ2-7; D possibly corresponds to TRBD1 (5 bases). Looked up from germline, CDR1 is MNHEY and CDR2 is SVGAGI. CDR3 length: 13 residues. V dropped 6 bases and J dropped 3 bases, with 12 bases sitting between them.

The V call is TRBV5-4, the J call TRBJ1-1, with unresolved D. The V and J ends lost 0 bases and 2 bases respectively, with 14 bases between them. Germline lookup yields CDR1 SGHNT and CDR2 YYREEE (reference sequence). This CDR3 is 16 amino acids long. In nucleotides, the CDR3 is TGTGCCAGCAGCTTGGGCAGTCTTCTCTTAAACACTGAAGCTTTCTTT. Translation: CASSLGSLLLNTEAFF.

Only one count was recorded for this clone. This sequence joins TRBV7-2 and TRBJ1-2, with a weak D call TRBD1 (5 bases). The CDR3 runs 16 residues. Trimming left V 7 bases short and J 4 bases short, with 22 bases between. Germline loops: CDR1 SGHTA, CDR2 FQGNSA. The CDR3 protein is CASTPGRQGRGYGYTF. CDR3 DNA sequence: TGTGCCAGCACCCCCGGGAGGCAGGGTAGAGGCTATGGCTACACCTTC.

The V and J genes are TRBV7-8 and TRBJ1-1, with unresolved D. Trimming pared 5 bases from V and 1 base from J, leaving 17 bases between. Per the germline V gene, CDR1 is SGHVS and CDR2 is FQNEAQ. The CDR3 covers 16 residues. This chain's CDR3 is CASSNRLRGENTEAFF. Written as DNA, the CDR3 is TGTGCCAGCAGCAACCGCCTGCGGGGAGAGAACACTGAAGCTTTCTTT.

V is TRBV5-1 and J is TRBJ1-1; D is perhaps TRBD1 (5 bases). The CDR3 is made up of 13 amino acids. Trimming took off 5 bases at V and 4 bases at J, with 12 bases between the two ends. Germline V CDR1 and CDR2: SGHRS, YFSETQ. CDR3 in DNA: TGCGCCAGCAGTTATACAGGCGGCACTGAAGCTTTCTTT. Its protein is CASSYTGGTEAFF. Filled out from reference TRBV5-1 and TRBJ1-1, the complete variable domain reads KAGVTQTPRYLIKTRGQQVTLSCSPISGHRSVSWYQQTPGQGLQFLFEYFSETQRNKGNFPGRFSGRQFSNSRSEMNVSTLELGDSALYLCASSYTGGTEAFFGQGTRLTVV.

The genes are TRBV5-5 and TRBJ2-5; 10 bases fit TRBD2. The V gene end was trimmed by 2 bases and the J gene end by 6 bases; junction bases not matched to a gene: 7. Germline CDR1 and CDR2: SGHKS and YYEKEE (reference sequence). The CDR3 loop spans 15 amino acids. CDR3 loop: CASSLLAGREQTQYF. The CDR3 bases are TGTGCCAGCAGCTTACTAGCGGGACGAGAACAGACCCAGTACTTC.

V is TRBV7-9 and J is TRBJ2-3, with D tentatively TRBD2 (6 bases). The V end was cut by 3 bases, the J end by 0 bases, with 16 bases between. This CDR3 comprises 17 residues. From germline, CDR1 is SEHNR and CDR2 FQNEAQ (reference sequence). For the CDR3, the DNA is TGTGCCAGCAGCTTTAAGGAGAGCGGGCCTAGCACAGATACGCAGTATTTT. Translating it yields CASSFKESGPSTDTQYF.

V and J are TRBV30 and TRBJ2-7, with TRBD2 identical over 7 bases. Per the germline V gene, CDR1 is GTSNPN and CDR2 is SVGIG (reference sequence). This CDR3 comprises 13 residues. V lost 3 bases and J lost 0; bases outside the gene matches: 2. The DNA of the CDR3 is TGTGCCTGGAGGCCGGGGGGCTCCTACGAGCAGTACTTC. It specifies CAWRPGGSYEQYF.

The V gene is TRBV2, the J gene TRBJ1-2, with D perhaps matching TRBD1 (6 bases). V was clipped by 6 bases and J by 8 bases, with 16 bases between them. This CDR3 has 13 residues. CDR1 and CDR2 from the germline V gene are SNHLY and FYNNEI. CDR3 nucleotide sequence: TGTGCCAGCAGCCGGGGGGGGCTTGGAGGCTACACCTTC. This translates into CASSRGGLGGYTF. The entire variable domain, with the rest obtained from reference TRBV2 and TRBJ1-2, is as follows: EPEVTQTPSHQVTQMGQEVILRCVPISNHLYFYWYRQILGQKVEFLVSFYNNEISEKSEIFDDQFSVERPDGSNFTLKIRSTKLEDSAMYFCASSRGGLGGYTFGSGTRLTVV.

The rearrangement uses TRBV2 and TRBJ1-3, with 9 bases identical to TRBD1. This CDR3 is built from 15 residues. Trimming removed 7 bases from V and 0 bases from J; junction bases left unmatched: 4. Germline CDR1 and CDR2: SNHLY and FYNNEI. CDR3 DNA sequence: TGTGCCAGCACCCTGGACAGGGGCTCTGGAAACACCATATATTTT. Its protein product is CASTLDRGSGNTIYF. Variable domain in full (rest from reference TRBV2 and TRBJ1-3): EPEVTQTPSHQVTQMGQEVILRCVPISNHLYFYWYRQILGQKVEFLVSFYNNEISEKSEIFDDQFSVERPDGSNFTLKIRSTKLEDSAMYFCASTLDRGSGNTIYFGEGSWLTVV.

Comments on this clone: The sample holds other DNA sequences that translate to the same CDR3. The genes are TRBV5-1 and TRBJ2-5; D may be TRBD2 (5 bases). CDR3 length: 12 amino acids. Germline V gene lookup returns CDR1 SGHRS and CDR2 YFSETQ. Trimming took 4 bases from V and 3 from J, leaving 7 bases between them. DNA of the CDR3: TGCGCCAGCAGCCTCGGGAAAGAGACCCAGTACTTC. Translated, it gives CASSLGKETQYF.

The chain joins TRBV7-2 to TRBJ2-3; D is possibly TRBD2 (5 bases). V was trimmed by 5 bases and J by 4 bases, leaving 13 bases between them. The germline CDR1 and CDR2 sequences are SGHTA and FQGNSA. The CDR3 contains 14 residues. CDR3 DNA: TGTGCCAGCAGCCCTAGGACTGCCCCAGATACGCAGTATTTT. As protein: CASSPRTAPDTQYF.

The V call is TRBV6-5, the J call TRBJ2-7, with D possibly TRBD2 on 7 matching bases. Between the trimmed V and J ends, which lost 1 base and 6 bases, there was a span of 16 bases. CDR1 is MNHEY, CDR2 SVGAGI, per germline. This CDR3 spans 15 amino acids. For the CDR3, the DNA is TGTGCCAGCAGTTACTTACGGGGGGCGGCCGGCGAGCAGTACTTC. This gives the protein CASSYLRGAAGEQYF.

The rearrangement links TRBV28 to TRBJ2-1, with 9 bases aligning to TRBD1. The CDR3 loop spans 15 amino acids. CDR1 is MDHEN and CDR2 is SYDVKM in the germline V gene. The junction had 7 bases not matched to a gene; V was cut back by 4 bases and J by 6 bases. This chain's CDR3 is CASSSAGTGFNEQFF. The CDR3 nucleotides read TGTGCCAGCAGTTCGGCCGGGACAGGGTTCAATGAGCAGTTCTTC.

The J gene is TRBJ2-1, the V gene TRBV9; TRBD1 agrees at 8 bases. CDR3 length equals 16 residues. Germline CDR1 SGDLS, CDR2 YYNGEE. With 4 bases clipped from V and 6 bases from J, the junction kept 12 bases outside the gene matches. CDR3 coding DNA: TGTGCCAGCAGCCCCAGACAGGGGAGAGACGTCAATGAGCAGTTCTTC. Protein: CASSPRQGRDVNEQFF.

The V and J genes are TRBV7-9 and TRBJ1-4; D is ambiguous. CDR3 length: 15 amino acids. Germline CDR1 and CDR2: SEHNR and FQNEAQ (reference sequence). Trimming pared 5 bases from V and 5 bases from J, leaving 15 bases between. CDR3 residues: CASSPLRSSNEKLFF. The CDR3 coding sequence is TGTGCCAGCAGCCCCCTGAGAAGTTCAAATGAAAAACTGTTTTTT.

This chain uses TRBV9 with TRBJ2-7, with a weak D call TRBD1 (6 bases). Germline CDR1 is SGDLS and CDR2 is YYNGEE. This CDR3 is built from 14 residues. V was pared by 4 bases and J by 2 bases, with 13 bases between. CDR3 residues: CASSTTGSPYEQYF. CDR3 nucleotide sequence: TGTGCCAGCAGCACAACAGGGTCCCCCTACGAGCAGTACTTC. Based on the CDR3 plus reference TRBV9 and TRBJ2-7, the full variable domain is DSGVTQTPKHLITATGQRVTLRCSPRSGDLSVYWYQQSLDQGLQFLIQYYNGEERAKGNILERFSAQQFPDLHSELNLSSLELGDSALYFCASSTTGSPYEQYFGPGTRLTVT.

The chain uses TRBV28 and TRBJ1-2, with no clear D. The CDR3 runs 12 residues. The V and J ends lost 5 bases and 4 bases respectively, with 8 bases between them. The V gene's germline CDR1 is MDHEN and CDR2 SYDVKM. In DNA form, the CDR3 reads TGTGCCAGCAGTCCTCGGGTCTATGGCTACACCTTC. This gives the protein CASSPRVYGYTF.

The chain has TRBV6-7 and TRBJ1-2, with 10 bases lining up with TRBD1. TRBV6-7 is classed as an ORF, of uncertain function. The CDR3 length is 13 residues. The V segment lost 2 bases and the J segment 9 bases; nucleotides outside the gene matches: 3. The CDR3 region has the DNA TGTGCCAGCAGTTACGGGACAGGGGTTAGCTACACCTTC. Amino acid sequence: CASSYGTGVSYTF.

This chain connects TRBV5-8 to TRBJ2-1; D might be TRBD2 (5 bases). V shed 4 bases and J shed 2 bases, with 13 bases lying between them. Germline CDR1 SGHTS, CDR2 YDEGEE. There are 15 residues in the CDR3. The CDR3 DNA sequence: TGTGCCAGCAGCCGGGGTGGTAGCGCCTACAATGAGCAGTTCTTC. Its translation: CASSRGGSAYNEQFF.

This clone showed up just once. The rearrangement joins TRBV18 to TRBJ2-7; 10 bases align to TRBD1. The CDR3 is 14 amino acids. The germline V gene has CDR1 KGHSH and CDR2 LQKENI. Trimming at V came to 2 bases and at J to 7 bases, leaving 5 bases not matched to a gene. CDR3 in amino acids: CASSPDRGLDEQYF. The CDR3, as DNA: TGTGCCAGCTCACCAGACAGGGGGCTCGATGAGCAGTACTTC.

The CDR3 coding sequence is TGTGCCAGTAGTTGGACAGGGAACAATCAGCCCCAGCATTTT. Translation: CASSWTGNNQPQHF. The chain is built from TRBV19 and TRBJ1-5, with TRBD1 matching 8 bases. V shed 5 bases and J 3 bases; nucleotides not matched to a gene: 3. CDR1 LNHDA and CDR2 SQIVND come from the germline V gene (reference sequence). The CDR3 is 14 residues long. Looking up the rest from reference TRBV19 and TRBJ1-5 gives the full variable domain: DGGITQSPKYLFRKEGQNVTLSCEQNLNHDAMYWYRQDPGQGLRLIYYSQIVNDFQKGDIAEGYSVSREKKESFPLTVTSAQKNPTAFYLCASSWTGNNQPQHFGDGTRLSIL.

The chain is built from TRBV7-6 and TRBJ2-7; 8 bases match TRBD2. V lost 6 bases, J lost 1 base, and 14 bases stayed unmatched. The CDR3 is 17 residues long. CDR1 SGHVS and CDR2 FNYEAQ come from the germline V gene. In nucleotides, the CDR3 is TGTGCCAGCAGTCGGACACCCAGCGGGAGCGGTTCCTACGAGCAGTACTTC. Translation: CASSRTPSGSGSYEQYF.

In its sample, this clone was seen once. This chain's CDR3 is CASSFISGANVLTF. The CDR3 DNA reads TGTGCCAGCAGCTTCATCTCTGGGGCCAACGTCCTGACTTTC. This chain links TRBV7-9 with TRBJ2-6, with unresolved D. The CDR3 is made up of 14 amino acids. Germline V CDR1 and CDR2: SEHNR, FQNEAQ (reference sequence). Trimming removed 3 bases from V and 0 bases from J, with 3 bases in between.

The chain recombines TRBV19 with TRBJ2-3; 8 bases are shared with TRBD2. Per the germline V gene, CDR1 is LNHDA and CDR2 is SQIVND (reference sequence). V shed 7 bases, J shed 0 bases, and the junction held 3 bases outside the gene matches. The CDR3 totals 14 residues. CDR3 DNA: TGTGCCAGTACCCCTAGCGGGAGCACAGATACGCAGTATTTT. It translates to CASTPSGSTDTQYF.